The sequence of this TCR beta chain was determined in a study of OX40 agonist ivuxolimab in advanced cancers. Study overall: An agonistic human IgG2 monoclonal antibody against OX40 (CD134) was given.

Findings of the study overall: In the 0.1 to 3.0 mg/kg range, CD4+ and CD8+ blood T cells had expanded clonally by week 6.

In regard to this clone: Its antigen is unidentified.

Measured with immunoSEQ multiplex PCR; TCRdb has only the in-frame clones, and not every one. This sample has about 64,000 clones; roughly 90% occur once, and the top ten carry about 2.7%. The sequencing here drew on CD4+ or CD8+ T cells sorted from blood, taken in a trial of the OX40 agonist ivuxolimab. The clonotype comes from an adult with an advanced solid tumor such as melanoma, head and neck, liver or kidney cancer.

CDR3 DNA sequence: TGCGCCAGCAGCCAAGAGAACTTCTACAATGAGCAGTTCTTC. Its protein is CASSQENFYNEQFF. V usage is TRBV4-3 and J usage is TRBJ2-1, with no clear D. The length of the CDR3 is 14 residues. V lost 0 bases to trimming and J lost 3 bases, with 6 bases between them. Germline V gives CDR1 LGHNA, CDR2 YSLEER.